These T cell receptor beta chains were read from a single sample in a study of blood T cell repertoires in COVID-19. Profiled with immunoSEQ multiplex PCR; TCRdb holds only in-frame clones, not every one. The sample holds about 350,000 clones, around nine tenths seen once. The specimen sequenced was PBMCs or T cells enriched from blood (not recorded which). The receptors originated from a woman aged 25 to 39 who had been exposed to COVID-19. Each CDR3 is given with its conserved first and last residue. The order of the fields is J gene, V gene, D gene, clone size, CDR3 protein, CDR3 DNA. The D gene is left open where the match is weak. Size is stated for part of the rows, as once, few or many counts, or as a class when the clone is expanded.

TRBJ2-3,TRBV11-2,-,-,CASSLGGLSTDTQYF,TGTGCCAGCAGCTTAGGGGGACTTAGCACAGATACGCAGTATTTT
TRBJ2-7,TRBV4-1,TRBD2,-,CASSKEGLATYEQYF,TGCGCCAGCAGCAAAGAGGGACTAGCTACCTACGAGCAGTACTTC
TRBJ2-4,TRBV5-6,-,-,CASSLSGVDIQYF,TGTGCCAGCAGCTTGTCCGGGGTGGACATTCAGTACTTC
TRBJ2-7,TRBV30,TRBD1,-,CAWFPPTGTGSYEQYF,TGTGCCTGGTTTCCCCCGACCGGGACAGGGTCGTACGAGCAGTACTTC
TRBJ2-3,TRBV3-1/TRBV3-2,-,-,CASSHLAAPSTDTQYF,TGTGCCAGCAGCCATTTAGCGGCCCCTAGCACAGATACGCAGTATTTT
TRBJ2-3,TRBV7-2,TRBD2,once,CASSLRGGSGSDTQYF,TGTGCCAGCAGCTTACGGGGGGGATCCGGGTCCGATACGCAGTATTTT
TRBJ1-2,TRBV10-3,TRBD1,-,CAITGQGISGYTF,TGTGCCATCACCGGACAGGGAATCTCTGGCTACACCTTC
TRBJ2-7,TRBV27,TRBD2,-,CASSFGVAGSYEQYF,TGTGCCAGCAGTTTCGGGGTAGCGGGGTCCTACGAGCAGTACTTC
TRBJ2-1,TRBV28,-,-,CASSRPRGEQFF,TGTGCCAGCAGCCGTCCACGGGGTGAGCAGTTCTTC
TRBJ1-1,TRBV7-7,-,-,CASSLAQNTEAFF,TGTGCCAGCAGCTTAGCCCAGAACACTGAAGCTTTCTTT
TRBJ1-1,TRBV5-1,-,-,CASSSGPGSSEAFF,TGCGCCAGCAGTAGCGGACCGGGTTCGTCTGAAGCTTTCTTT
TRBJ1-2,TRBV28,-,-,CASSFVPGLWGYTF,TGTGCCAGCAGTTTCGTCCCGGGGTTGTGGGGCTACACCTTC
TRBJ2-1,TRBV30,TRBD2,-,CAWSVTGFSGTRGRGNEQFF,TGTGCCTGGAGTGTAACGGGCTTCTCCGGGACTAGAGGTCGGGGCAATGAGCAGTTCTTC
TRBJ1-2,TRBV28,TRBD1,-,CASSSGQGDYGYTF,TGTGCCAGCAGTTCGGGACAGGGTGATTATGGCTACACCTTC
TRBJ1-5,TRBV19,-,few,CASSIPGGGNQPQHF,TGTGCCAGTAGTATACCGGGGGGCGGCAATCAGCCCCAGCATTTT
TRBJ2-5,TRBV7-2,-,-,CASSYPYQETQYF,TGTGCCAGCAGCTATCCGTACCAAGAGACCCAGTACTTC
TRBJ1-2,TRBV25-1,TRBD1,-,CASSEQGQGDGYTF,TGTGCCAGCAGTGAGCAAGGACAGGGGGATGGCTACACCTTC
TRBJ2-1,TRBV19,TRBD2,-,CASSIRSGSANEQFF,TGTGCCAGTAGTATTAGGAGCGGGAGTGCCAATGAGCAGTTCTTC
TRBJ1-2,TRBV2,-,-,CASRQTYGYTF,TGTGCCAGCAGACAGACCTATGGCTACACCTTC
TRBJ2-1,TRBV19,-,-,CASSKSGTYNEQFF,TGTGCCAGTAGTAAGTCCGGGACCTACAATGAGCAGTTCTTC
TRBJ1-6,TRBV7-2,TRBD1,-,CASSSSGQFPRGNSPLHF,TGTGCCAGCAGCTCTTCGGGACAGTTTCCCCGCGGTAATTCACCCCTCCACTTT
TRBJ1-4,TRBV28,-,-,CASSLPWQGNEKLFF,TGTGCCAGCAGTTTACCGTGGCAGGGGAATGAAAAACTGTTTTTT
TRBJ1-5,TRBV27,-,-,CASSFGHSNQPQHF,TGTGCCAGCAGTTTTGGACATAGCAATCAGCCCCAGCATTTT
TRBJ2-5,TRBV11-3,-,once,CASSLVRTAQETQYF,TGTGCCAGCAGCTTAGTTCGGACAGCCCAAGAGACCCAGTACTTC
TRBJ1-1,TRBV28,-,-,CASSSGQSKAFF,TGTGCCAGCAGTTCTGGACAGAGTAAAGCTTTCTTT
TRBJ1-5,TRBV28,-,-,CASSETELYNQPQHF,TGTGCCAGCAGTGAGACAGAGCTATACAATCAGCCCCAGCATTTT
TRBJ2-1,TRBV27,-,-,CASRSRAEVASPDNEQFF,TGTGCCAGCAGGTCAAGGGCCGAAGTGGCTAGCCCTGACAATGAGCAGTTCTTC
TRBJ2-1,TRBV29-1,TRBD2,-,CSGGTSSNEQFF,TGCAGCGGAGGGACTAGTAGCAATGAGCAGTTCTTC
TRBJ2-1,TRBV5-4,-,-,CASSFHPGERDNEQFF,TGTGCCAGCAGCTTTCATCCGGGAGAGAGGGACAATGAGCAGTTCTTC
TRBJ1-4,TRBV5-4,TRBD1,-,CASSRGGQGAQDEKLFF,TGTGCCAGCAGCCGGGGGGGACAGGGGGCGCAGGATGAAAAACTGTTTTTT
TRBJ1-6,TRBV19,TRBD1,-,CASRDRTNSPLHF,TGTGCCAGTAGGGACAGGACTAATTCACCCCTCCACTTT
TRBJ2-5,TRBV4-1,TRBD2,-,CASSQDRGELLKETQYF,TGCGCCAGCAGCCAAGATCGGGGGGAACTCTTAAAAGAGACCCAGTACTTC
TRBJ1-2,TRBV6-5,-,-,CASSQRRGKGYTF,TGTGCCAGCAGTCAACGACGGGGGAAGGGCTACACCTTC
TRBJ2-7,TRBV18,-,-,CASSPPSRGSYEQYF,TGTGCCAGCTCACCACCGTCCAGGGGCTCCTACGAGCAGTACTTC
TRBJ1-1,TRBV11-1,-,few,CASTLSNTEAFF,TGTGCCAGCACTCTATCTAACACTGAAGCTTTCTTT
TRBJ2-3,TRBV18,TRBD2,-,CASSPLILAGGTDTQYF,TGTGCCAGCTCACCACTTATACTAGCGGGAGGCACAGATACGCAGTATTTT
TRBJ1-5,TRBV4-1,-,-,CASSQGAGYSNQPQHF,TGCGCCAGCAGCCAAGGGGCCGGTTATAGCAATCAGCCCCAGCATTTT
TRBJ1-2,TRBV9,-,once,CASSVGRWSNYGYTF,TGTGCCAGCAGCGTCGGGAGATGGTCTAACTATGGCTACACCTTC
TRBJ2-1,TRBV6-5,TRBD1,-,CASSYGTGWFF,TGTGCCAGCAGTTACGGGACAGGGTGGTTCTTC
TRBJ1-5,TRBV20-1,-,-,CSASMSQDVNQPQHF,TGCAGTGCTAGTATGTCACAGGACGTCAATCAGCCCCAGCATTTT
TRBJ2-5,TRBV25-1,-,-,CASSEYRGWETQYF,TGTGCCAGCAGTGAATATCGGGGGTGGGAGACCCAGTACTTC